The sample holds many counts of the clone carrying this T cell receptor (beta chain). Its antigen is currently unknown. The CDR3 covers 12 residues. Trimming shortened V by 5 bases and J by 5 bases, and 13 bases separated the two germline ends. Germline CDR1 is DFQATT and CDR2 is SNEGSKA (reference sequence). The sample comes from a study of T-cell memory formation after mild COVID-19. Study as a whole: Clusters of TCRs were largely donor specific. Findings and limits, study-wide: From day 15 to 85, contracting clones were balanced between CD4 and CD8, whereas later expanders leaned toward CD4+. The appearance of some responding clones in pre-infection memory suggested that cross-reactive memory joined.

TCRdb re-derived calls from the 5' RACE reads in MiXCR, one entry per CDR3 protein. Among about 190,000 distinct CDR3 sequences listed, 15% to 20% were seen once. The rearrangement uses TRBV20-1 and TRBJ2-7; D uncertain. The sequence came from an adult woman who had mild COVID-19 (a few samples of this study predate the infection). Cell type and time point are not known. The sequenced sample was PBMCs or a T cell subset sorted from them (not recorded which). CDR3 amino acids: CSAAVRLNEQYF. The CDR3 coding sequence is TGCAGTGCTGCCGTCCGGCTTAACGAGCAGTACTTC.